These 2 T cell receptor beta chains came from one sample sequenced in a study of cytomegalovirus exposure and HLA in healthy donors. With 60 Vbeta and 13 Jbeta primers, the PCR was carried out. Clones were read by immunoSEQ multiplex PCR, and TCRdb kept only the in-frame ones, dropping some. The data hold over 85,000 clones, with roughly two thirds observed a single time. Sequencing input: PBMCs. These receptor sequences come from a man aged 35-49 years in good health and CMV-seronegative.

The genes are TRBV7-9 and TRBJ1-5; 9 bases agree with TRBD1. Germline-derived CDR1 and CDR2 are SEHNR and FQNEAQ (reference sequence). The V gene end was trimmed by 3 bases and the J gene end by 2 bases; junction bases not matched to a gene: 2. The CDR3 consists of 15 residues. Here the CDR3 reads CASSFGTGRNQPQHF. The DNA of the CDR3 is TGTGCCAGCAGCTTTGGGACAGGGCGCAATCAGCCCCAGCATTTT.

The chain is built from TRBV29-1 and TRBJ2-7; 7 positions match TRBD1. This CDR3 region has 14 residues. CDR1 is SQVTM, CDR2 ANQGSEA, per germline. V lost 6 bases and J lost 2; bases outside the gene matches: 10. Here the CDR3 reads CSVAGTVRPYEQYF. DNA for the CDR3: TGCAGCGTCGCCGGGACAGTGAGGCCCTACGAGCAGTACTTC.